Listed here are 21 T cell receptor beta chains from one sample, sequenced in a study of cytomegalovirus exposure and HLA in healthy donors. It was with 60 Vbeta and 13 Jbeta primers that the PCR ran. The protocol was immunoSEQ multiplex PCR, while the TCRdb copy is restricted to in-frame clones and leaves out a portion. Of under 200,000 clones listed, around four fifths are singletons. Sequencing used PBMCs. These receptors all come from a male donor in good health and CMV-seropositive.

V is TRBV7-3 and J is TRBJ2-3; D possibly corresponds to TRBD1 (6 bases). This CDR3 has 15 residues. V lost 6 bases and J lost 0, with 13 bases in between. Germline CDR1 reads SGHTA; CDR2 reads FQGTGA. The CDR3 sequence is CASSPRGFSTDTQYF. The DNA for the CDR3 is TGTGCCAGCAGTCCCAGGGGTTTTAGCACAGATACGCAGTATTTT. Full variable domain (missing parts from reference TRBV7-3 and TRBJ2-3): GAGVSQTPSNKVTEKGKYVELRCDPISGHTALYWYRQSLGQGPEFLIYFQGTGAADDSGLPNDRFFAVRPEGSVSTLKIQRTERGDSAVYLCASSPRGFSTDTQYFGPGTRLTVL.

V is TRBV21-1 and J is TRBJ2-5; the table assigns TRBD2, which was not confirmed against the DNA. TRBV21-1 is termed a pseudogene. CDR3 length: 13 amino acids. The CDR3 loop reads CASSKVGGTTQYF. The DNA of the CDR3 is TGTGCCAGCAGCAAAGTTGGGGGGACGACCCAGTACTTC.

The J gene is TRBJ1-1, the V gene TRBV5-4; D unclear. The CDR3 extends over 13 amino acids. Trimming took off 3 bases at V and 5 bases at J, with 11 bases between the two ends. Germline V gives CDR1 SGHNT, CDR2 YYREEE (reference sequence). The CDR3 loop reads CASSSIRGTEAFF. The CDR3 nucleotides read TGTGCCAGCAGCTCTATCCGAGGGACTGAAGCTTTCTTT.

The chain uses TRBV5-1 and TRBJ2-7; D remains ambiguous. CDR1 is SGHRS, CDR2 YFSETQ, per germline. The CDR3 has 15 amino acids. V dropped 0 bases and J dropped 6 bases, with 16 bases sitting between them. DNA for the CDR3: TGCGCCAGCAGCTTGGGGGCAACATCGACCCTCGAGCAGTACTTC. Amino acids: CASSLGATSTLEQYF.

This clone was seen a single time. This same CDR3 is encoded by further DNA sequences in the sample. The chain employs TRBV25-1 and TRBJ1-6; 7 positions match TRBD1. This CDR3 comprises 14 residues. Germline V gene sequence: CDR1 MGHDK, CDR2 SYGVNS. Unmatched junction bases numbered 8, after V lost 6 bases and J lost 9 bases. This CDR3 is CASSQGQRGSPLHF. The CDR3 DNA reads TGTGCCAGCAGCCAGGGACAGAGGGGTTCACCCCTCCACTTT. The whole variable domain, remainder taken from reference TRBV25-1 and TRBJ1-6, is EADIYQTPRYLVIGTGKKITLECSQTMGHDKMYWYQQDPGMELHLIHYSYGVNSTEKGDLSSESTVSRIRTEHFPLTLESARPSHTSQYLCASSQGQRGSPLHFGNGTRLTVT.

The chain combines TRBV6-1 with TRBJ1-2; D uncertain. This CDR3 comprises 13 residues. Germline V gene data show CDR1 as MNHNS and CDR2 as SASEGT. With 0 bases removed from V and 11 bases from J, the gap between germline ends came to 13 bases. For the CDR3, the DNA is TGTGCCAGCAGTGAAGCAGCGGGTAGGCAATACACCTTC. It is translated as CASSEAAGRQYTF.

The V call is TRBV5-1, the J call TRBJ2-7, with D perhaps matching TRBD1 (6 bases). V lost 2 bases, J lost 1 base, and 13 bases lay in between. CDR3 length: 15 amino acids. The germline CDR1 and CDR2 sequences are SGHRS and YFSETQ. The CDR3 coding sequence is TGCGCCAGCAGCTTCCAGACAGGCCCGTCCTACGAGCAGTACTTC. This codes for CASSFQTGPSYEQYF.

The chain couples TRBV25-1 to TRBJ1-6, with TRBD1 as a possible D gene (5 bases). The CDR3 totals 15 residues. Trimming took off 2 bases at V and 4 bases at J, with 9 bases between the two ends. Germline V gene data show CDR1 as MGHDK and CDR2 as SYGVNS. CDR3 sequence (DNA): TGTGCCAGCAGTGAAGGGGCGGAATATAATTCACCCCTCCACTTT. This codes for CASSEGAEYNSPLHF.

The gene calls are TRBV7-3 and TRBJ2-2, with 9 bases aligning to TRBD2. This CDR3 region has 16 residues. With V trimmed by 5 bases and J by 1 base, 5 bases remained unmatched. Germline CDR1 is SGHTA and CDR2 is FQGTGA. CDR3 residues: CASSQGLAQNTGELFF. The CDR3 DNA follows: TGTGCCAGCAGCCAAGGACTAGCGCAGAACACCGGGGAGCTGTTTTTT.

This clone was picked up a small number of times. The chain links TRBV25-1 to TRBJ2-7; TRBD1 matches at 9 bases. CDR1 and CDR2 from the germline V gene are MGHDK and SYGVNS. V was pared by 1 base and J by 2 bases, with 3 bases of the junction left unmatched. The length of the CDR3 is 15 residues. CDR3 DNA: TGTGCCAGCAGTGAATTCGGGGACAGGGCCTACGAGCAGTACTTC. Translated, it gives CASSEFGDRAYEQYF.

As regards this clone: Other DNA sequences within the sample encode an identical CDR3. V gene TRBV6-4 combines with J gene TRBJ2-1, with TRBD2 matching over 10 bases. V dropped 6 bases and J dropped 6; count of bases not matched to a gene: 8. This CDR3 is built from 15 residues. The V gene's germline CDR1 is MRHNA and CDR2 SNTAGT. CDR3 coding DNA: TGTGCCAGCAGCGAATCTAGCGGGGGAGTCAATGAGCAGTTCTTC. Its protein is CASSESSGGVNEQFF.

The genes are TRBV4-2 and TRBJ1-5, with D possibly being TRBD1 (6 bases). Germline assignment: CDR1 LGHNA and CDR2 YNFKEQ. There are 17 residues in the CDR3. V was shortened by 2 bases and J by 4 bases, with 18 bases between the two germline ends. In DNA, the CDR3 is TGTGCCAGCAGCCAATATGATGCAAGGACAGCAAATCAGCCCCAGCATTTT. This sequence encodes CASSQYDARTANQPQHF.

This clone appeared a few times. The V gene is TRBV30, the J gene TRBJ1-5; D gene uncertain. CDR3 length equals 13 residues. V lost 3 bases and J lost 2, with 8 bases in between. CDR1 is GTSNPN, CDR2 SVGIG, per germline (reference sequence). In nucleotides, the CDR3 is TGTGCCTGGAGAGGCAGCGGCAATCAGCCCCAGCATTTT. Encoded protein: CAWRGSGNQPQHF.

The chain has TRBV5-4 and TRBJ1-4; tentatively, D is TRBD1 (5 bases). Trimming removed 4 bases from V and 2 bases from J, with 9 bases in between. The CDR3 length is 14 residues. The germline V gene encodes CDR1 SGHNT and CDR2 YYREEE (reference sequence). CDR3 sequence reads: CASSADSTNEKLFF. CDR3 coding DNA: TGTGCCAGCAGCGCTGACAGCACTAATGAAAAACTGTTTTTT. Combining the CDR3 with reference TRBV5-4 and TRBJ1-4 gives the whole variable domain ETGVTQSPTHLIKTRGQQVTLRCSSQSGHNTVSWYQQALGQGPQFIFQYYREEENGRGNFPPRFSGLQFPNYSSELNVNALELDDSALYLCASSADSTNEKLFFGSGTQLSVL.

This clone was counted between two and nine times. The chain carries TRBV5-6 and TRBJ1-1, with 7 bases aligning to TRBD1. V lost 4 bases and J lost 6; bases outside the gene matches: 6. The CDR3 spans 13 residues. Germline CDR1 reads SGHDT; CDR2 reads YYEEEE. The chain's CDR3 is CASSTDRESEAFF. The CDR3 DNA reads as TGTGCCAGCAGCACAGACAGGGAGTCTGAAGCTTTCTTT.

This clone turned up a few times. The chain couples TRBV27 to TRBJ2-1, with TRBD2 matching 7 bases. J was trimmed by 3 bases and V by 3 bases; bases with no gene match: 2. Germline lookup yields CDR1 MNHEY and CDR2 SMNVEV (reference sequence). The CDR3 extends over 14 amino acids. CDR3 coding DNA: TGTGCCAGCAGTTTGGGGGGGATCTACAATGAGCAGTTCTTC. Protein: CASSLGGIYNEQFF.

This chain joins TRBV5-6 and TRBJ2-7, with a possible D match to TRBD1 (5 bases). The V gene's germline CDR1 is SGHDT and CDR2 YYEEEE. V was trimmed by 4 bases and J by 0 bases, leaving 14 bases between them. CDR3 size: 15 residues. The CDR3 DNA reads TGTGCCAGCAGCGCTAGGGGCCACAGCTCCTACGAGCAGTACTTC. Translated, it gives CASSARGHSSYEQYF.

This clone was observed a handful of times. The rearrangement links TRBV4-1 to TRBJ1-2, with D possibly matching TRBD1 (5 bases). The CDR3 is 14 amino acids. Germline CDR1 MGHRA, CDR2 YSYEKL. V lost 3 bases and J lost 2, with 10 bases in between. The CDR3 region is CASSQQQVNYGYTF. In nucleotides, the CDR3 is TGCGCCAGCAGCCAGCAACAGGTGAACTATGGCTACACCTTC.

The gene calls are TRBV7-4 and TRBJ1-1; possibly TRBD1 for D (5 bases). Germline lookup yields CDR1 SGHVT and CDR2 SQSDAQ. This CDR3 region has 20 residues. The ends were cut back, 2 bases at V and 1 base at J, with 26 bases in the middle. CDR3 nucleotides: TGTGCCAGCAGCTTAATCTTACAACGTCAGGGCCACCCCGCGAACACTGAAGCTTTCTTT. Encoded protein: CASSLILQRQGHPANTEAFF.

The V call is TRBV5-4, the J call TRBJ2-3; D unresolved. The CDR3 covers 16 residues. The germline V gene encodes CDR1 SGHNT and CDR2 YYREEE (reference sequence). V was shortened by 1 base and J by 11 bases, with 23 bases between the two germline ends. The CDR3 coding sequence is TGTGCCAGCAGCTTGCAAGGTGGCTATACACAGATAGGGCAGTATTTT. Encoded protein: CASSLQGGYTQIGQYF. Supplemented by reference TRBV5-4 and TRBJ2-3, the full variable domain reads ETGVTQSPTHLIKTRGQQVTLRCSSQSGHNTVSWYQQALGQGPQFIFQYYREEENGRGNFPPRFSGLQFPNYSSELNVNALELDDSALYLCASSLQGGYTQIGQYFGPGTRLTVL.

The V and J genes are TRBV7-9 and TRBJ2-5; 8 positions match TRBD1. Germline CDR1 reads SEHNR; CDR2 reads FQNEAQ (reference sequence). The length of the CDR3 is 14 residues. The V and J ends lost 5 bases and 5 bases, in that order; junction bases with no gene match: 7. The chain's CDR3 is CASSIDRGAETQYF. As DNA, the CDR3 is TGTGCCAGCAGCATCGACAGGGGCGCGGAGACCCAGTACTTC. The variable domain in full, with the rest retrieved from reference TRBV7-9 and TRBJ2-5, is DTGVSQNPRHKITKRGQNVTFRCDPISEHNRLYWYRQTLGQGPEFLTYFQNEAQLEKSRLLSDRFSAERPKGSFSTLEIQRTEQGDSAMYLCASSIDRGAETQYFGPGTRLLVL.